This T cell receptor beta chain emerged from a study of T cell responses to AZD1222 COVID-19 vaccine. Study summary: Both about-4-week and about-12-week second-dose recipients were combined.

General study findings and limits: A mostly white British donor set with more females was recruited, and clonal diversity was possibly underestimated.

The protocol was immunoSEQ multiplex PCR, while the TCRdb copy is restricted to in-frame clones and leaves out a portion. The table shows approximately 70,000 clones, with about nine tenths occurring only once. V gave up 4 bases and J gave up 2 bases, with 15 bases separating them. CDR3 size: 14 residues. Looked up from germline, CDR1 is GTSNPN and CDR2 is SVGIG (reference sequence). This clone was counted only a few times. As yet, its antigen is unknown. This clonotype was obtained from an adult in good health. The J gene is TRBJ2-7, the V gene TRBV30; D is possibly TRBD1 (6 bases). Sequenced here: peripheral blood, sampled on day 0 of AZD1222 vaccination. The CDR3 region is CAWTTLTGTYEQYF. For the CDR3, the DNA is TGTGCCTGGACCACCCTGACAGGTACCTACGAGCAGTACTTC. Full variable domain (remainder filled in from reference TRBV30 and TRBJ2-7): SQTIHQWPATLVQPVGSPLSLECTVEGTSNPNLYWYRQAAGRGLQLLFYSVGIGQISSEVPQNLSASRPQDRQFILSSKKLLLSDSGFYLCAWTTLTGTYEQYFGPGTRLTVT.